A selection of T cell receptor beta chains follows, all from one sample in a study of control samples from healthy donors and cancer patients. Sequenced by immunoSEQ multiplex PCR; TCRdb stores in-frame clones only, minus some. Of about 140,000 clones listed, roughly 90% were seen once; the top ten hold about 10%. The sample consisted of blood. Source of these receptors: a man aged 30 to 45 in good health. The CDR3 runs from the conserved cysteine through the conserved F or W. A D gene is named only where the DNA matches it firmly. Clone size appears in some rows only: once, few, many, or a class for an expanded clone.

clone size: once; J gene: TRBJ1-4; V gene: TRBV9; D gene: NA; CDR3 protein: CASSDGTESNEKLFF; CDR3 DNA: TGTGCCAGCAGCGACGGGACGGAGAGCAATGAAAAACTGTTTTTT
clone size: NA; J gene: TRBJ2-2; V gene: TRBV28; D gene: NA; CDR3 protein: CASRSNTGELFF; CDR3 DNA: TGTGCCAGCAGGTCGAACACCGGGGAGCTGTTTTTT
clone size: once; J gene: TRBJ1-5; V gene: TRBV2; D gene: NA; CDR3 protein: CASSEAENQPQHF; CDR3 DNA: TGTGCCAGCAGTGAGGCAGAGAATCAGCCCCAGCATTTT
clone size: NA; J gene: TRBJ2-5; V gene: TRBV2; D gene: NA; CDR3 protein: CASSVGEVLGETQYF; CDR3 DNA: TGTGCCAGCAGCGTAGGGGAGGTTCTGGGAGAGACCCAGTACTTC
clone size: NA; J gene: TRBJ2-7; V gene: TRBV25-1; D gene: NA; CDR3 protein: CASSESIQSEQYF; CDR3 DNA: TGCGCCAGCAGTGAATCGATACAGAGCGAGCAGTACTTC
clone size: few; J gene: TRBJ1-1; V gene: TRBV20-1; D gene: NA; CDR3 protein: CSASRGLNTEAFF; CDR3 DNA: TGCAGTGCTAGTCGGGGGTTGAACACTGAAGCTTTCTTT
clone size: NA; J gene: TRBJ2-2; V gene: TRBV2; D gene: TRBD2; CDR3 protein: CASMNVAGAINTGELFF; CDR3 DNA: TGTGCCAGCATGAACGTAGCGGGAGCAATAAACACCGGGGAGCTGTTTTTT
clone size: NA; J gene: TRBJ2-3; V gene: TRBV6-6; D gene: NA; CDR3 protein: CASRKETAGGDTQYF; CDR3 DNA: TGTGCCAGCAGAAAGGAGACGGCCGGCGGAGATACGCAGTATTTT
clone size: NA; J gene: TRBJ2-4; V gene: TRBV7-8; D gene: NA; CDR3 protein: CASSLFDKNIQYF; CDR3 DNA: TGTGCCAGCAGCTTATTCGACAAAAACATTCAGTACTTC
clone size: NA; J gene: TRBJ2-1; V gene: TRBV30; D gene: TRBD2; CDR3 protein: CAWTESSGSSYNEQFF; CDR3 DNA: TGTGCCTGGACTGAATCTAGCGGGAGCTCCTACAATGAGCAGTTCTTC
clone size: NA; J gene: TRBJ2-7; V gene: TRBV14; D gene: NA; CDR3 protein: CASAHTGAYEQYF; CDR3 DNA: TGTGCCAGCGCACATACAGGCGCCTACGAGCAGTACTTC
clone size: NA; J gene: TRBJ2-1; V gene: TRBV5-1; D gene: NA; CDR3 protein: CASSLEGGEQFF; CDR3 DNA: TGCGCCAGCAGCTTGGAAGGAGGTGAGCAGTTCTTC
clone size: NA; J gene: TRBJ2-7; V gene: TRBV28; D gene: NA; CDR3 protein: CASSQGGGSSYEQYF; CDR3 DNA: TGTGCCAGCAGCCAAGGGGGCGGGAGTTCTTACGAGCAGTACTTC
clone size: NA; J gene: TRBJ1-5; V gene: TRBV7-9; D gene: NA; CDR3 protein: CASSLEWDQPQHF; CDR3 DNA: TGTGCCAGCAGCTTAGAGTGGGATCAGCCCCAGCATTTT
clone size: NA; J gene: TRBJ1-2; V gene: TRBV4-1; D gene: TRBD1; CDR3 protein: CASSQRTGGIDGYTF; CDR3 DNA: TGCGCCAGCAGCCAACGGACAGGGGGCATAGATGGCTACACCTTC
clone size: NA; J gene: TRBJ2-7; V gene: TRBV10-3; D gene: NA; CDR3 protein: CAITSTSLDEQYF; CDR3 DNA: TGTGCCATCACCTCGACTAGTCTAGACGAGCAGTACTTC
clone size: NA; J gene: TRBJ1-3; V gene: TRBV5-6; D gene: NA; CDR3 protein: CASSLVDGPGNTIYF; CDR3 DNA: TGTGCCAGCAGCTTGGTTGACGGACCTGGAAACACCATATATTTT
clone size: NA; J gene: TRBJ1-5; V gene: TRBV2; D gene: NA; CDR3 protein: CASSGNGGNQPQHF; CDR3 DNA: TGTGCCAGCAGTGGAAACGGAGGAAATCAGCCCCAGCATTTT
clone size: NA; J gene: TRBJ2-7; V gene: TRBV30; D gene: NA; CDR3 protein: CAWSVGGSYEQYF; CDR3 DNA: TGTGCCTGGAGTGTAGGTGGCTCCTACGAGCAGTACTTC
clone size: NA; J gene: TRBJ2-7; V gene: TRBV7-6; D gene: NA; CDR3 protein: CASSPEGVRFAEQYF; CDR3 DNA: TGTGCCAGCAGCCCTGAGGGTGTAAGGTTTGCCGAGCAGTACTTC
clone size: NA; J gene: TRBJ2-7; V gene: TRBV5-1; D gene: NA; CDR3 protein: CASSLGGTSDYEQYF; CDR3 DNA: TGCGCCAGCAGCTTGGGCGGGACATCTGACTACGAGCAGTACTTC
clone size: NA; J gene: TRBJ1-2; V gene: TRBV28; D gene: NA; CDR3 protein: CASSSLEVMSKAYGYTF; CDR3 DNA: TGTGCCAGCAGTTCTCTCGAGGTCATGTCAAAGGCCTATGGCTACACCTTC
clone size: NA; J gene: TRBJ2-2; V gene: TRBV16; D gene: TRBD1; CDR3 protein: CASSQSGGQGTGELFF; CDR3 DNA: TGTGCCAGCAGCCAATCAGGAGGACAGGGCACCGGGGAGCTGTTTTTT
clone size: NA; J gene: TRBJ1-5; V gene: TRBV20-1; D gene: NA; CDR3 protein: CSASPLGPQHF; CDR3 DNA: TGCAGTGCTAGCCCCCTTGGGCCCCAGCATTTT
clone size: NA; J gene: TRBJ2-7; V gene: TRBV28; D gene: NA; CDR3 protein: CASSSRYEQYF; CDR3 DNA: TGTGCCAGCAGTTCCCGCTACGAGCAGTACTTC
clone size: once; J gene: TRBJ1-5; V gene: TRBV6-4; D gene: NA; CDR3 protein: CASSEDSTNQPQHF; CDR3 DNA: TGTGCCAGCAGTGAGGACAGCACTAATCAGCCCCAGCATTTT
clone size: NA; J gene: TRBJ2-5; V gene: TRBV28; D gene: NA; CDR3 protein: CASSLLTEQETQYF; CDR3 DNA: TGTGCCAGCAGTTTATTGACGGAACAAGAGACCCAGTACTTC
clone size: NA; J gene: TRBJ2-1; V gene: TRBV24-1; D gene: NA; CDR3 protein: CATSDLRGHNEQFF; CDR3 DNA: TGTGCCACCAGTGATTTGCGAGGGCACAATGAGCAGTTCTTC
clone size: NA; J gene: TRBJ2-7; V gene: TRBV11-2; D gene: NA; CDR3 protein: CASSVGGITSYEQYF; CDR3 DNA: TGTGCCAGCAGCGTAGGGGGTATAACATCCTACGAGCAGTACTTC
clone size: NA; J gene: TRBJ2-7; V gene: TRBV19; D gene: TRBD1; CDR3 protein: CASSMQGQGYEQYF; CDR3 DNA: TGTGCCAGTAGTATGCAAGGACAGGGCTACGAGCAGTACTTC
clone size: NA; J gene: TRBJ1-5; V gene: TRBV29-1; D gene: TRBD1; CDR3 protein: CSVSGGGGGQPQHF; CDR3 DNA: TGCAGCGTTTCAGGAGGGGGCGGCGGTCAGCCCCAGCATTTT
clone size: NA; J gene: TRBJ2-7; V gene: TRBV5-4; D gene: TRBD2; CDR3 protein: CASSFRTSRDEQYF; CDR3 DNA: TGTGCCAGCAGCTTTAGGACTAGCCGTGACGAGCAGTACTTC